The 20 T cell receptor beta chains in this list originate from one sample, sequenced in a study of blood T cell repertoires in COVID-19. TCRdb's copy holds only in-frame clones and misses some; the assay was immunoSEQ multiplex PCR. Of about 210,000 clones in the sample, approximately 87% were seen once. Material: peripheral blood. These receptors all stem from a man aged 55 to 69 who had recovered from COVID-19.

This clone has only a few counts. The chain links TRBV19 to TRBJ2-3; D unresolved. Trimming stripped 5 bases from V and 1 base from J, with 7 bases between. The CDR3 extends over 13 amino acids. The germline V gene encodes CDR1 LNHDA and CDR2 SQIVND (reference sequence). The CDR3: CASSGSGTDTQYF. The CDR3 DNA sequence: TGTGCCAGTAGTGGTTCGGGCACAGATACGCAGTATTTT.

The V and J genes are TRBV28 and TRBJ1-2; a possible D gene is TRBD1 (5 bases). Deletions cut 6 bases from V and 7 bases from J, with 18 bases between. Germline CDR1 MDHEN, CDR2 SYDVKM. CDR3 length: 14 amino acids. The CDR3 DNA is TGTGCCAGCAGCGATCCCCCGACAGAGGCTGGCTACACCTTC. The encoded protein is CASSDPPTEAGYTF.

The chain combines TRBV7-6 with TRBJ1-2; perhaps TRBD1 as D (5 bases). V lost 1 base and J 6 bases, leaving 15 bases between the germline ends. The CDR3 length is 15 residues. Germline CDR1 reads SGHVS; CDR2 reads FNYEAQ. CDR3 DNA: TGTGCCAGCAGCTTAGTACAAGGGGCGTCTGATGGCTACACCTTC. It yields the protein CASSLVQGASDGYTF.

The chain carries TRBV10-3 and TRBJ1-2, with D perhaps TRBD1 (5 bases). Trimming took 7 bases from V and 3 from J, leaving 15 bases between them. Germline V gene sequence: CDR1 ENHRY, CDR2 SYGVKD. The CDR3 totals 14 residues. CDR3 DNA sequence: TGTGCCATCACCACCGCCGGGGGAGACTATGGCTACACCTTC. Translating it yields CAITTAGGDYGYTF.

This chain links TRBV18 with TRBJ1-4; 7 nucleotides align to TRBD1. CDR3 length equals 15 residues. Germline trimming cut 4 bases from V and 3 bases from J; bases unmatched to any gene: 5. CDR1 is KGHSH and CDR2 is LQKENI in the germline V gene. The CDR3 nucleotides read TGTGCCAGCTCACAGACGGGACAGCCTAATGAAAAACTGTTTTTT. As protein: CASSQTGQPNEKLFF.

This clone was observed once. DNA for the CDR3: TGTGCCTGGAGTCCTAAGGACAGGTCAGGAGTGACCCAGTACTTC. Its protein product is CAWSPKDRSGVTQYF. V is TRBV30 and J is TRBJ2-5; 7 bases are a match to TRBD1. Germline V lookup: CDR1 GTSNPN, CDR2 SVGIG (reference sequence). CDR3 size: 15 residues. Unmatched junction bases numbered 13, after V lost 2 bases and J lost 7 bases.

In DNA, the CDR3 is TGTGCCGCGGGGCAGGTGGGGGAGACCCAGTACTTC. It specifies CAAGQVGETQYF. The chain recombines TRBV11-2 with TRBJ2-5; a possible D gene is TRBD2 (6 bases). V was shortened by 11 bases and J by 5 bases, with 15 bases between the two germline ends. The CDR3 consists of 12 residues. Looked up from germline, CDR1 is SGHAT and CDR2 is FQNNGV. Full variable domain (outside the CDR3, taken from reference TRBV11-2 and TRBJ2-5): EAGVAQSPRYKIIEKRQSVAFWCNPISGHATLYWYQQILGQGPKLLIQFQNNGVVDDSQLPKDRFSAERLKGVDSTLKIQPAKLEDSAVYLCAAGQVGETQYFGPGTRLLVL.

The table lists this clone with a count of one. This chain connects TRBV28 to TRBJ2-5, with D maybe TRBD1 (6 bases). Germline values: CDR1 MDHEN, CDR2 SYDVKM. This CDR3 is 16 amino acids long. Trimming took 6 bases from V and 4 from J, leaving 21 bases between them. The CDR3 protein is CASSSSRGIQGETQYF. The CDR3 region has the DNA TGTGCCAGCAGCTCCTCAAGGGGGATCCAAGGAGAGACCCAGTACTTC.

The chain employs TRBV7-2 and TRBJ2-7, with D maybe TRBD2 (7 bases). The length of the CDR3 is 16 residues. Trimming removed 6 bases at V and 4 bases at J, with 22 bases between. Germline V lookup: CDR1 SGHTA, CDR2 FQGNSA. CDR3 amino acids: CASSQGGAHPRYEQYF. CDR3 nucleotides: TGTGCCAGCAGTCAAGGGGGGGCGCACCCGAGGTACGAGCAGTACTTC.

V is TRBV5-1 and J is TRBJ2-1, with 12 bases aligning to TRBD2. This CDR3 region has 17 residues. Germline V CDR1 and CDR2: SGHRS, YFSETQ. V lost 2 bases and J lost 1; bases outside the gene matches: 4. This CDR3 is CASSLGLAGRSYNEQFF. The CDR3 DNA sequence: TGCGCCAGCAGCTTAGGACTAGCGGGACGATCCTACAATGAGCAGTTCTTC.

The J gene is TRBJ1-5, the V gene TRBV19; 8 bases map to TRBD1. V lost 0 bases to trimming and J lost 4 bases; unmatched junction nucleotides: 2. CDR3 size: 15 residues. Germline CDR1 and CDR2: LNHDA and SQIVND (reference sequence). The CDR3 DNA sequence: TGTGCCAGTAGTATAGACGGACAGGGTAATCAGCCCCAGCATTTT. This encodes CASSIDGQGNQPQHF.

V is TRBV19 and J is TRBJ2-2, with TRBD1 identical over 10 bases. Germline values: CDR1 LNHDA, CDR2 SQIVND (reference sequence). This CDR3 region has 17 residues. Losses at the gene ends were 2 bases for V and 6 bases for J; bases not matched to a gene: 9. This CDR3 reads CASSILGGQGISGELFF. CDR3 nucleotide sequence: TGTGCCAGTAGTATATTAGGGGGACAGGGGATATCCGGGGAGCTGTTTTTT.

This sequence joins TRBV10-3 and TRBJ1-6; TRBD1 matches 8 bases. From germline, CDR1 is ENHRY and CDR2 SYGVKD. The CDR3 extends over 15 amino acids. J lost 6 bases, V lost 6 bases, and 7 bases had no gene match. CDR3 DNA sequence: TGTGCCATCAGGACAGGGGAATTGGGTAATTCACCCCTCCACTTT. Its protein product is CAIRTGELGNSPLHF.

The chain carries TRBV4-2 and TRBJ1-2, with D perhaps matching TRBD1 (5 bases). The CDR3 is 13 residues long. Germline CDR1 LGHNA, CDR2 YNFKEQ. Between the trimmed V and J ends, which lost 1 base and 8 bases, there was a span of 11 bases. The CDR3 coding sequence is TGTGCCAGCAGCCAAGCCAGGGATGGCGGCTACACCTTC. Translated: CASSQARDGGYTF.

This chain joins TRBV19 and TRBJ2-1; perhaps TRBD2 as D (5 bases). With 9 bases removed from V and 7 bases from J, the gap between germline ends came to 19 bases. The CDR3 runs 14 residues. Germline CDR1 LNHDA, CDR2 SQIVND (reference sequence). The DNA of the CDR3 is TGTGCCAGCCGATGGGAGTTGGCTGCGAATGAGCAGTTCTTC. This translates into CASRWELAANEQFF. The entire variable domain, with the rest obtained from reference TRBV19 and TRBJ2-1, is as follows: DGGITQSPKYLFRKEGQNVTLSCEQNLNHDAMYWYRQDPGQGLRLIYYSQIVNDFQKGDIAEGYSVSREKKESFPLTVTSAQKNPTAFYLCASRWELAANEQFFGPGTRLTVL.

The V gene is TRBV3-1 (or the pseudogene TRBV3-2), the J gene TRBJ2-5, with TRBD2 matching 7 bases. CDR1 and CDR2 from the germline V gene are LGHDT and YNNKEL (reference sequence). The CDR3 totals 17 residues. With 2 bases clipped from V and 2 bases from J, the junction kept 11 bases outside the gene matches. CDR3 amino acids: CASSQLRTSGPQETQYF. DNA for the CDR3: TGTGCCAGCAGCCAACTCCGGACTAGTGGGCCGCAAGAGACCCAGTACTTC.

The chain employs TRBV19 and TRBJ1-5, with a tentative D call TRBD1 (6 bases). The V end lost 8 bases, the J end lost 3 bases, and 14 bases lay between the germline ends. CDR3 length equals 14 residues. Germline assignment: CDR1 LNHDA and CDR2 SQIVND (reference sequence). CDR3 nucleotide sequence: TGTGCCAGTGGGAAGCAGGGGAACAATCAGCCCCAGCATTTT. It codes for CASGKQGNNQPQHF.

In DNA, the CDR3 is TGTGCCAGCAGTTCCCCGCCCTCGGGAGCTTTCTTT. This sequence encodes CASSSPPSGAFF. The V gene is TRBV27, the J gene TRBJ1-1; D not resolved. This CDR3 spans 12 amino acids. Germline V gene sequence: CDR1 MNHEY, CDR2 SMNVEV (reference sequence). Trimming removed 4 bases from V and 10 bases from J, with 13 bases in between.

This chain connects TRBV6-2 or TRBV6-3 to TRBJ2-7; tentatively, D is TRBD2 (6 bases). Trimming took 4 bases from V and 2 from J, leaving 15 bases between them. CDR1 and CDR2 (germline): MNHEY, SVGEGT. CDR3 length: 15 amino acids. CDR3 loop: CASSSLAGRTYEQYF. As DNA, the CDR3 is TGTGCCAGCAGTTCCCTTGCGGGGCGCACCTACGAGCAGTACTTC.

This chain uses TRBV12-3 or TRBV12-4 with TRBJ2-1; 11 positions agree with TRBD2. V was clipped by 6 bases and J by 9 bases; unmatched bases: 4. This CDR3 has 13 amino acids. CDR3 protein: CASRLAGGFEQFF. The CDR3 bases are TGTGCCAGCAGGCTAGCGGGGGGTTTTGAGCAGTTCTTC.